Listed here are 13 T cell receptor beta chains from one sample, sequenced in a study of shared clonotypes between healthy human individuals. Measured with immunoSEQ multiplex PCR; TCRdb has only the in-frame clones, and not every one. The data contain some 2.3 million clones, more than 80% of them singletons. Sequencing used naive CD4+ T cells from PBMCs. The subset: CD45RA+ positively selected. The origin of the receptors is a man aged 18 to 29 in good health. Some clones in this sample may be carry-over from other donors' samples.

The gene calls are TRBV7-2 and TRBJ1-3; D is uncertain. The CDR3 spans 14 residues. Germline values: CDR1 SGHTA, CDR2 FQGNSA. The V and J ends lost 2 bases and 2 bases respectively, with 7 bases between them. Here the CDR3 DNA reads TGTGCCAGCAGCTTAATCGGGGCTGGAAACACCATATATTTT. This encodes CASSLIGAGNTIYF.

V is TRBV7-6 and J is TRBJ2-1; 11 nucleotides match TRBD2. J lost 7 bases, V lost 1 base, and 15 bases had no gene match. This CDR3 comprises 19 residues. Germline loops: CDR1 SGHVS, CDR2 FNYEAQ. The CDR3 here is CASSLGQGGTSGSRNEQFF. In nucleotides, the CDR3 is TGTGCCAGCAGCTTAGGACAAGGGGGTACTAGCGGGAGTAGGAATGAGCAGTTCTTC.

The chain employs TRBV6-4 and TRBJ2-1, with D tentatively TRBD1 (5 bases). Trimming pared 5 bases from V and 11 bases from J, leaving 16 bases between. Germline CDR1 MRHNA, CDR2 SNTAGT. The CDR3 spans 13 residues. Here the CDR3 reads CASSQVGEAKQFF. The CDR3 DNA follows: TGTGCCAGCAGTCAAGTAGGGGAAGCCAAGCAGTTCTTC.

The chain employs TRBV6-4 and TRBJ2-3, with TRBD1 matching over 8 bases. Germline V gives CDR1 MRHNA, CDR2 SNTAGT. CDR3 length equals 14 residues. The trim removed 4 bases at V and 2 bases at J, leaving 2 bases unmatched. The CDR3, as DNA: TGTGCCAGCAGTGTGGGACAGGACACAGATACGCAGTATTTT. It is translated as CASSVGQDTDTQYF.

CDR3 sequence: CSVDGGAQYEQYF. The CDR3 nucleotides are TGCAGCGTTGACGGGGGGGCACAGTACGAGCAGTACTTC. The chain has TRBV29-1 and TRBJ2-7; 8 nucleotides agree with TRBD2. The CDR3 covers 13 residues. The J segment lost 4 bases and the V segment lost 3 bases, leaving 5 bases of the junction unmatched. The germline V gene has CDR1 SQVTM and CDR2 ANQGSEA.

The gene calls are TRBV29-1 and TRBJ1-1; D is ambiguous. CDR1 is SQVTM, CDR2 ANQGSEA, per germline. V lost 6 bases to trimming and J lost 0 bases, with 11 bases between them. CDR3 length: 13 residues. CDR3 amino acids: CSVGASMNTEAFF. The CDR3, as DNA: TGCAGCGTAGGCGCCAGCATGAACACTGAAGCTTTCTTT.

This clone was detected a few times. At the DNA level, this CDR3 is encoded by other sequences in the same sample as well. This rearrangement joins TRBV18 to TRBJ1-5, with D tentatively TRBD1 (5 bases). V lost 2 bases, J lost 0 bases, and 5 bases lay in between. The CDR3 has 14 amino acids. Per the germline V gene, CDR1 is KGHSH and CDR2 is LQKENI. This CDR3 reads CASSPGASNQPQHF. The DNA for the CDR3 is TGTGCCAGCTCACCAGGGGCTAGCAATCAGCCCCAGCATTTT.

The chain employs TRBV7-2 and TRBJ2-1, with TRBD2 as a possible D gene (5 bases). Germline V gene data show CDR1 as SGHTA and CDR2 as FQGNSA. V was shortened by 5 bases and J by 2 bases, with 13 bases between the two germline ends. The CDR3 has 15 amino acids. The CDR3 is CASSPDYNTYNEQFF. The DNA of the CDR3 is TGTGCCAGCAGCCCTGACTACAATACCTACAATGAGCAGTTCTTC.

The chain couples TRBV5-6 to TRBJ2-4, with 7 bases identical to TRBD1. V shed 0 bases, J shed 1 base, and the junction held 7 bases outside the gene matches. The germline V gene has CDR1 SGHDT and CDR2 YYEEEE. This CDR3 region has 17 residues. The CDR3 bases are TGTGCCAGCAGCTTGGTGGGACAGAGAACGGCCAAAAACATTCAGTACTTC. Its translation is CASSLVGQRTAKNIQYF.

This clone came up once. The CDR3 DNA follows: TGTGCCAGCAGTAGGGTCGTCAACACTGAAGCTTTCTTT. It is translated as CASSRVVNTEAFF. This chain joins TRBV6-4 and TRBJ1-1; D call uncertain. This CDR3 comprises 13 residues. The ends were cut back, 5 bases at V and 2 bases at J, with 9 bases in the middle. Looked up from germline, CDR1 is MRHNA and CDR2 is SNTAGT.

The CDR3: CASSSLPNTEAFF. CDR3 coding DNA: TGTGCCAGCAGCTCCCTCCCGAACACTGAAGCTTTCTTT. The chain employs TRBV7-2 and TRBJ1-1; D not resolved. Trimming took 4 bases from V and 1 from J, leaving 7 bases between them. Germline CDR1 is SGHTA and CDR2 is FQGNSA. The CDR3 is 13 amino acids.

The chain links TRBV19 to TRBJ2-3; D is uncertain. CDR3 length: 15 residues. Germline V gene sequence: CDR1 LNHDA, CDR2 SQIVND (reference sequence). Trimming stripped 1 base from V and 0 bases from J, with 8 bases between. The CDR3 spells CASSIGTESTDTQYF. Written as DNA, the CDR3 is TGTGCCAGTAGTATAGGTACCGAAAGCACAGATACGCAGTATTTT.

V usage is TRBV5-1 and J usage is TRBJ2-7; 11 bases line up with TRBD2. The CDR3 runs to 15 residues. With 4 bases clipped from V and 6 bases from J, the junction kept 9 bases outside the gene matches. Germline V lookup: CDR1 SGHRS, CDR2 YFSETQ. The CDR3 loop is CASSNPGLAEPEQYF. CDR3 DNA sequence: TGCGCCAGCAGCAACCCGGGACTAGCGGAACCCGAGCAGTACTTC.